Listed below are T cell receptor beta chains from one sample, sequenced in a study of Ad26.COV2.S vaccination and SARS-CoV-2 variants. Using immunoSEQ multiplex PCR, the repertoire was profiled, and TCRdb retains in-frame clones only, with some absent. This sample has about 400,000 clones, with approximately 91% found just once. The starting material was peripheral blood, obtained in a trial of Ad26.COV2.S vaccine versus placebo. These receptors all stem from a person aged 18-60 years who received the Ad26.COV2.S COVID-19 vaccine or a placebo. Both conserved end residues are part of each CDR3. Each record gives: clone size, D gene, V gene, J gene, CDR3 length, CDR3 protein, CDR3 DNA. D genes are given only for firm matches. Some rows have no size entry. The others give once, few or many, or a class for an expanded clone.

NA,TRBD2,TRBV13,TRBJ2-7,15,CASSRVGTSSYEQYF,TGTGCCAGCAGCCGCGTAGGGACTAGCTCCTACGAGCAGTACTTC
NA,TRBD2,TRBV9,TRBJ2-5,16,CASSVGGRAGWETQYF,TGTGCCAGCAGCGTAGGTGGGAGGGCCGGTTGGGAGACCCAGTACTTC
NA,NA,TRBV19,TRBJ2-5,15,CASSIESGFQETQYF,TGTGCCAGTAGTATAGAATCCGGGTTCCAAGAGACCCAGTACTTC
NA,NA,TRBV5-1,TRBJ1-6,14,CASSFQSLNSPLHF,TGCGCCAGCAGCTTTCAGAGCCTTAATTCACCCCTCCACTTT
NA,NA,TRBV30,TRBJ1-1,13,CAWSAGLNTEAFF,TGTGCCTGGAGTGCAGGTCTGAACACTGAAGCTTTCTTT
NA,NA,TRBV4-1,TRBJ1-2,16,CASSQERTAANYGYTF,TGCGCCAGCAGCCAAGAAAGGACAGCAGCTAACTATGGCTACACCTTC
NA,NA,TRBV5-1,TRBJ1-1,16,CASSLAGHLLNTEAFF,TGCGCCAGCAGCCTAGCGGGACACCTTCTTAACACTGAAGCTTTCTTT
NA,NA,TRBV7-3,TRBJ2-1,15,CASSPQGGRGFEQFF,TGTGCCAGCAGCCCCCAAGGTGGGAGGGGGTTCGAGCAGTTCTTC
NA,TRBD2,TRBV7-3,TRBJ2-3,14,CASALTSDTDTQYF,TGTGCCAGCGCACTGACTAGCGACACAGATACGCAGTATTTT
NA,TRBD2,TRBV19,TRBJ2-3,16,CASSSPGLAGGDTQYF,TGTGCCAGTAGTTCACCGGGACTAGCGGGTGGAGATACGCAGTATTTT
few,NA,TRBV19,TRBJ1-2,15,CASSIEGRARYGYTF,TGTGCCAGTAGTATAGAGGGGAGGGCCCGGTATGGCTACACCTTC
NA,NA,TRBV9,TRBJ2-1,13,CASSVADGRSKFF,TGTGCCAGCAGCGTAGCTGATGGCAGGTCCAAGTTCTTC
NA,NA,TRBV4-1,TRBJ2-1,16,CASSQVGVSSYNEQFF,TGCGCCAGCAGCCAAGTCGGGGTAAGCTCCTACAATGAGCAGTTCTTC
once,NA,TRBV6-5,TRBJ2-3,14,CASRRRAESDTQYF,TGTGCCAGCAGGAGGAGGGCAGAATCAGATACGCAGTATTTT
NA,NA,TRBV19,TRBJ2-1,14,CASATSATYNEQFF,TGTGCCAGTGCTACAAGCGCAACCTACAATGAGCAGTTCTTC
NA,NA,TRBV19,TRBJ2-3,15,CASSIASRSTDTQYF,TGTGCCAGTAGTATAGCGTCCAGGAGCACAGATACGCAGTATTTT
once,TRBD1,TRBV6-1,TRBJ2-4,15,CASSEASTGGYIQYF,TGTGCCAGCAGTGAAGCGTCTACAGGGGGCTACATTCAGTACTTC
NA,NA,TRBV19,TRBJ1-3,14,CASLDGRRGNTIYF,TGTGCCAGTTTGGACGGCCGCCGCGGAAACACCATATATTTT
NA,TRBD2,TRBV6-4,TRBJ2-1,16,CASSDQLAGDYNEQFF,TGTGCCAGCAGTGACCAACTAGCGGGAGACTACAATGAGCAGTTCTTC
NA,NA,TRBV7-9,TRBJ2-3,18,CASSLGASVAPHTDTQYF,TGTGCCAGCAGCTTAGGGGCGTCGGTAGCCCCACACACAGATACGCAGTATTTT
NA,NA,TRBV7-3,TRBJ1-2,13,CASSFEGNYGYTF,TGTGCCAGCAGCTTCGAGGGGAACTATGGCTACACCTTC
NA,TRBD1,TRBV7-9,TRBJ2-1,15,CASSRGQGKVYEQFF,TGTGCCAGCAGCCGAGGACAGGGGAAAGTGTATGAGCAGTTCTTC
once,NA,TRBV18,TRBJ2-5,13,CASSPKGQETQYF,TGTGCCAGCTCACCAAAGGGGCAAGAGACCCAGTACTTC
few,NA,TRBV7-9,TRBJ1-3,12,CASTLSGNTIYF,TGTGCCAGCACCCTATCTGGAAACACCATATATTTT
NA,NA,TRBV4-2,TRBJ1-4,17,CASSQDRGTLTNEKLFF,TGTGCCAGCAGCCAAGATAGGGGGACCCTCACTAATGAAAAACTGTTTTTT
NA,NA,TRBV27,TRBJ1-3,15,CASSLTGSSGNTIYF,TGTGCCAGCAGTTTAACAGGGTCCTCTGGAAACACCATATATTTT
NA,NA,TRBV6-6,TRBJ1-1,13,CASSYLQNTEAFF,TGTGCCAGCAGTTACCTACAGAACACTGAAGCTTTCTTT
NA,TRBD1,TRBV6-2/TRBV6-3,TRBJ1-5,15,CASSYETGPQEPQHF,TGTGCCAGCAGTTACGAGACAGGGCCCCAGGAGCCCCAGCATTTT
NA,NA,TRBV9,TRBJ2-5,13,CASSPGTVETQYF,TGTGCCAGCAGCCCCGGGACCGTGGAGACCCAGTACTTC
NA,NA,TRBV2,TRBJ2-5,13,CASTGGGGETQYF,TGTGCCAGCACCGGAGGGGGCGGAGAGACCCAGTACTTC
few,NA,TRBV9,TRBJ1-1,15,CASSVANALNTEAFF,TGTGCCAGCAGCGTAGCTAACGCTTTGAACACTGAAGCTTTCTTT
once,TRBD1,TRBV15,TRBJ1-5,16,CATSHQDRAVNQPQHF,TGTGCCACCAGCCATCAGGACAGGGCTGTTAATCAGCCCCAGCATTTT
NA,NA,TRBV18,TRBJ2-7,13,CASSPPSGYEQYF,TGTGCCAGCTCACCACCGTCGGGCTACGAGCAGTACTTC
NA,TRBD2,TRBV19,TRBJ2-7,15,CASSPLPSGITEQYF,TGTGCCAGTAGTCCCCTCCCTAGCGGGATAACCGAGCAGTACTTC
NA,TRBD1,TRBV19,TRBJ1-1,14,CASSRTGGNTEAFF,TGTGCCAGTAGTCGGACAGGGGGAAACACTGAAGCTTTCTTT
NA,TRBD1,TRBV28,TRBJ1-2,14,CATTPGGQGNGYTF,TGTGCCACTACCCCAGGGGGGCAGGGGAATGGCTACACCTTC
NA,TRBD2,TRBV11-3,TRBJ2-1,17,CASSLDPRLAGPNEQFF,TGTGCCAGCAGCTTAGATCCCAGACTAGCGGGACCTAATGAGCAGTTCTTC
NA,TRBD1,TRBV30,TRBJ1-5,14,CAWSGTGRNQPQHF,TGTGCCTGGAGTGGGACAGGGCGAAATCAGCCCCAGCATTTT
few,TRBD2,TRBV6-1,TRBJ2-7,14,CASSETSGSYEQYF,TGTGCCAGCAGTGAAACTAGCGGGAGCTACGAGCAGTACTTC